These 15 T cell receptor beta chains were all obtained from the same sample, sequenced in a study of graft-versus-host responses after intestinal transplantation. The data were produced by immunoSEQ multiplex PCR, yet TCRdb's version contains in-frame clones alone and is incomplete. The sample carries about 39,000 clones, approximately 93% recorded once. The antigens of these receptors remain unknown. The material was unstimulated CD8+ T cells sorted from spleen or lymph node cells, obtained before transplant. Receptors originate from a human donor who was the organ donor for an intestinal transplant.

The V gene is TRBV19, the J gene TRBJ2-7; D is possibly TRBD2 (5 bases). V was shortened by 1 base and J by 0 bases, with 10 bases between the two germline ends. CDR1 and CDR2 from the germline V gene are LNHDA and SQIVND (reference sequence). The CDR3 contains 15 residues. CDR3 protein: CASSIGRGLSYEQYF. CDR3 sequence (DNA): TGTGCCAGTAGTATAGGTCGGGGTCTCTCCTACGAGCAGTACTTC. Variable domain in full (rest from reference TRBV19 and TRBJ2-7): DGGITQSPKYLFRKEGQNVTLSCEQNLNHDAMYWYRQDPGQGLRLIYYSQIVNDFQKGDIAEGYSVSREKKESFPLTVTSAQKNPTAFYLCASSIGRGLSYEQYFGPGTRLTVT.

The chain carries TRBV9 and TRBJ2-7; D remains ambiguous. Trimming cost V 2 bases and J 0 bases, with 12 bases left between them. The CDR3 has 15 amino acids. Germline V gene sequence: CDR1 SGDLS, CDR2 YYNGEE. CDR3: CASSVAGESSYEQYF. In nucleotides, the CDR3 is TGTGCCAGCAGCGTGGCAGGCGAGAGCTCCTACGAGCAGTACTTC.

V usage is TRBV5-5 and J usage is TRBJ1-5; possibly TRBD1 for D (5 bases). Trimming shortened V by 0 bases and J by 5 bases, and 21 bases separated the two germline ends. CDR3 size: 18 residues. Germline values: CDR1 SGHKS, CDR2 YYEKEE (reference sequence). CDR3 region: CASSLAPSKGQRDQPQHF. As DNA, the CDR3 is TGTGCCAGCAGCTTGGCGCCTTCCAAGGGGCAGAGAGATCAGCCCCAGCATTTT.

This sequence joins TRBV13 and TRBJ2-7, with TRBD1 matching 8 bases. Germline values: CDR1 PRHDT, CDR2 FYEKMQ (reference sequence). J was trimmed by 5 bases and V by 10 bases; bases with no gene match: 7. The CDR3 loop spans 12 amino acids. CDR3 DNA sequence: TGTGCCACCTCAGACAGGGGCAACGAGCAGTACTTC. Residues: CATSDRGNEQYF.

The chain combines TRBV2 with TRBJ2-3; 14 nucleotides match TRBD2. This CDR3 comprises 16 residues. Germline V gene lookup returns CDR1 SNHLY and CDR2 FYNNEI. Germline trimming cut 5 bases from V and 2 bases from J; bases unmatched to any gene: 3. CDR3 in DNA: TGTGCCAGCAGTACGGGACTAGCGGGAGTCACAGATACGCAGTATTTT. Translation: CASSTGLAGVTDTQYF. The full variable domain, rest sourced from reference TRBV2 and TRBJ2-3, is EPEVTQTPSHQVTQMGQEVILRCVPISNHLYFYWYRQILGQKVEFLVSFYNNEISEKSEIFDDQFSVERPDGSNFTLKIRSTKLEDSAMYFCASSTGLAGVTDTQYFGPGTRLTVL.

The V and J genes are TRBV15 and TRBJ1-1; D ambiguous. This CDR3 is 13 amino acids long. Looked up from germline, CDR1 is LNHNV and CDR2 is YYDKDF (reference sequence). V lost 0 bases and J lost 7, with 9 bases in between. In nucleotides, the CDR3 is TGTGCCACCAGCAGAGATCAGGCGGGTGAAGCTTTCTTT. It translates to CATSRDQAGEAFF.

This chain uses TRBV28 with TRBJ1-2; the D gene is possibly TRBD1 (5 bases). The germline V gene encodes CDR1 MDHEN and CDR2 SYDVKM. The V end was cut by 8 bases, the J end by 3 bases, with 13 bases between. CDR3 length: 13 residues. CDR3 loop: CASGGEPDYGYTF. In DNA, the CDR3 is TGTGCCAGCGGGGGGGAACCCGACTATGGCTACACCTTC.

The chain joins TRBV5-4 to TRBJ2-1, with D possibly TRBD2 on 6 matching bases. Per germline, CDR1 SGHNT and CDR2 YYREEE (reference sequence). This CDR3 is built from 14 residues. Trimming pared 2 bases from V and 9 bases from J, leaving 15 bases between. CDR3 sequence (DNA): TGTGCCAGCAGCTTCAGGCTAGCGTGGTCTGAGCAGTTCTTC. Amino acid sequence: CASSFRLAWSEQFF.

V usage is TRBV6-5 and J usage is TRBJ1-5; no clear D. Trimming left V 0 bases short and J 1 base short, with 7 bases between. There are 15 residues in the CDR3. The germline V gene has CDR1 MNHEY and CDR2 SVGAGI. Here the CDR3 DNA reads TGTGCCAGCAGTTACTCTACGGACAGCAATCAGCCCCAGCATTTT. Residues: CASSYSTDSNQPQHF.

CDR3 sequence: CASSQDGAPGLAGPPGYNEQFF. The CDR3 bases are TGCGCCAGCAGCCAAGATGGGGCGCCGGGACTAGCGGGACCGCCGGGTTACAATGAGCAGTTCTTC. The V and J genes are TRBV4-3 and TRBJ2-1, with 13 bases that match TRBD2. Germline CDR1 reads LGHNA; CDR2 reads YSLEER. Trimming cost V 0 bases and J 4 bases; bases outside gene matches: 18. The CDR3 spans 22 residues.

V and J are TRBV4-3 and TRBJ2-7; D gene uncertain. The V end lost 0 bases, the J end lost 1 base, and 7 bases lay between the germline ends. Germline V gives CDR1 LGHNA, CDR2 YSLEER. This CDR3 is 14 amino acids long. The DNA for the CDR3 is TGCGCCAGCAGCCAAGAGGGCAGTTCCTACGAGCAGTACTTC. Protein sequence: CASSQEGSSYEQYF.

The V and J genes are TRBV6-5 and TRBJ2-2, with 10 bases lining up with TRBD2. The CDR3 runs to 16 residues. Losses at the gene ends were 2 bases for V and 3 bases for J; bases not matched to a gene: 3. Germline-derived CDR1 and CDR2 are MNHEY and SVGAGI. In nucleotides, the CDR3 is TGTGCCAGCAGTTACGGACTAGCGGAGTACACCGGGGAGCTGTTTTTT. Translating gives CASSYGLAEYTGELFF.

The chain employs TRBV6-5 and TRBJ2-3; D may match TRBD1 or TRBD2 (5 bases each). The CDR3 has 12 residues. The germline V gene has CDR1 MNHEY and CDR2 SVGAGI. The V gene lost 2 bases and the J gene lost 6 bases, with 6 bases spanning the gap. The CDR3 here is CASSYGTDTQYF. As DNA, the CDR3 is TGTGCCAGCAGTTACGGGACGGATACGCAGTATTTT.

In nucleotides, the CDR3 is TGTGCCAGCTCTTGGGGTTATGAATACGAGCAGTACTTC. Translating it yields CASSWGYEYEQYF. The chain is built from TRBV27 and TRBJ2-7; D unresolved. The CDR3 extends over 13 amino acids. The germline V gene has CDR1 MNHEY and CDR2 SMNVEV (reference sequence). The V end was cut by 8 bases, the J end by 4 bases, with 15 bases between.

This chain uses TRBV4-1 with TRBJ2-7; possibly TRBD1 for D (5 bases). V was pared by 0 bases and J by 0 bases, with 9 bases between. The CDR3 has 15 amino acids. Germline CDR1 reads MGHRA; CDR2 reads YSYEKL. CDR3 residues: CASSQDHTGSYEQYF. The CDR3 DNA reads as TGCGCCAGCAGCCAAGATCATACAGGCTCCTACGAGCAGTACTTC.